There are many counts of the clone carrying this T cell receptor beta chain. Time point given: pre-sensitization, week 0. The treatment was: therapeutic diphenylcyclopropenone sensitization with weekly scalp DPC. This sample was included in a study of human T cells and chemical hapten exposure. Each CDR3 protein is one row after TCRdb ran MiXCR on the RACE reads. Of about 40,000 distinct CDR3 sequences in the sample, under 12% were seen once. The length of the CDR3 is 15 residues. The V and J ends lost 6 bases and 8 bases, in that order; junction bases with no gene match: 10. The sequenced sample was whole blood, obtained in connection with sensitization to the hapten diphenylcyclopropenone (DPC). The rearrangement joins TRBV12-3 or TRBV12-4 to TRBJ2-1; TRBD2 agrees at 10 bases. The source is a man aged 25-45 years with alopecia areata. Some clones in this sample may be carry-over from other donors' samples. In DNA form, the CDR3 reads TGTGCCAGCAGCATTAGTCAGCGGGAGGGCGATGAGCAGTTCTTC. It translates to CASSISQREGDEQFF.